A selection of T cell receptor beta chains follows, all from one sample in a study of T cell responses to AZD1222 COVID-19 vaccine. TCRdb's table, derived via immunoSEQ multiplex PCR, lists solely in-frame clones and lacks some. Of about 59,000 clones listed, 85% to 90% were seen once; the top ten hold about 5.9%. The source was peripheral blood, collected 28 days after the second AZD1222 dose. Every receptor here comes from an adult who received the AZD1222 COVID-19 vaccine. CDR3s leave out the opening cysteine and the closing phenylalanine or tryptophan.

V gene: TRBV2
CDR3 length: 11
J gene: TRBJ2-5
CDR3 protein: ASSADGMKTQY

V gene: TRBV6-2/TRBV6-3
CDR3 length: 14
J gene: TRBJ1-3
CDR3 protein: ASSYRTELSGNTIY

V gene: TRBV7-8
CDR3 length: 11
J gene: TRBJ1-1
CDR3 protein: ASSLDRDSKAF

V gene: TRBV6-5
CDR3 length: 11
J gene: TRBJ2-1
CDR3 protein: ASSFRGGTEQF

V gene: TRBV6-5
CDR3 length: 12
J gene: TRBJ2-5
CDR3 protein: ASSRDTRGETQY

V gene: TRBV10-1
CDR3 length: 14
J gene: TRBJ1-3
CDR3 protein: ASSEGGRLSGNTIY

V gene: TRBV12-5
CDR3 length: 16
J gene: TRBJ1-6
CDR3 protein: ASGLVLQGASYNSPLH

V gene: TRBV7-9
CDR3 length: 13
J gene: TRBJ2-7
CDR3 protein: ASSLTGDPVREQY

V gene: TRBV9
CDR3 length: 13
J gene: TRBJ2-1
CDR3 protein: ASSVGGSGYNEQF

V gene: TRBV7-2
CDR3 length: 14
J gene: TRBJ2-7
CDR3 protein: ASSAQSLRRSYEQY

V gene: TRBV9
CDR3 length: 13
J gene: TRBJ1-5
CDR3 protein: ASSVGPLSNQPQH

V gene: TRBV5-1
CDR3 length: 11
J gene: TRBJ2-5
CDR3 protein: ASSWRAEETQY

V gene: TRBV7-9
CDR3 length: 14
J gene: TRBJ1-2
CDR3 protein: ASSLGDRNPNYGYT

V gene: TRBV5-1
CDR3 length: 11
J gene: TRBJ1-3
CDR3 protein: ASRRASGNTIY

V gene: TRBV29-1
CDR3 length: 11
J gene: TRBJ2-1
CDR3 protein: SASDQFNNEQF

V gene: TRBV7-2
CDR3 length: 14
J gene: TRBJ2-6
CDR3 protein: ASRERGGGGANVLT

V gene: TRBV24-1
CDR3 length: 12
J gene: TRBJ2-3
CDR3 protein: ATSSEVGTDTQY

V gene: TRBV7-9
CDR3 length: 11
J gene: TRBJ2-7
CDR3 protein: ASSFFQGREQY

V gene: TRBV30
CDR3 length: 13
J gene: TRBJ2-2
CDR3 protein: AWSVLGGESGELF

V gene: TRBV29-1
CDR3 length: 10
J gene: TRBJ2-7
CDR3 protein: SVEDSHYEQY

V gene: TRBV6-1
CDR3 length: 12
J gene: TRBJ2-5
CDR3 protein: ASSEAGGIQTQY

V gene: TRBV3-1/TRBV3-2
CDR3 length: 14
J gene: TRBJ2-5
CDR3 protein: ASSQEGAGVGETQY

V gene: TRBV9
CDR3 length: 11
J gene: TRBJ1-2
CDR3 protein: ASSPGTGRGYT

V gene: TRBV29-1
CDR3 length: 10
J gene: TRBJ2-7
CDR3 protein: SVTKRQGEQY